This entry lists 2 T cell receptor beta chains sequenced from one sample in a study of T cells in Graves' hyperthyroidism and ophthalmopathy. Amplified TCR beta CDR3 regions came from RNA transcripts. TCR CDR3 regions were first amplified by RT-PCR with HTBI primers. TCRdb reprocessed the multiplex PCR reads with MiXCR, giving one entry per CDR3 protein. The sample has around 400,000 distinct CDR3 sequences, approximately 15% seen once. Sequencing was carried out using blood. These receptors came from a woman between 18 and 30 years old with Graves' hyperthyroidism that later progressed to Graves' ophthalmopathy.

In its sample, this clonotype was seen many times. The chain recombines TRBV28 with TRBJ2-1; 10 nucleotides agree with TRBD1. CDR3 length equals 13 residues. Germline CDR1 reads MDHEN; CDR2 reads SYDVKM. With 4 bases clipped from V and 9 bases from J, the junction kept 3 bases outside the gene matches. This chain's CDR3 is CASSSGQGGEQFF. In DNA form, the CDR3 reads TGTGCCAGCAGTTCCGGACAGGGGGGTGAGCAGTTCTTC.

The J gene is TRBJ2-1, the V gene TRBV24-1; 7 nucleotides agree with TRBD1. The CDR3 is 14 residues long. CDR1 KGHDR and CDR2 SFDVKD come from the germline V gene. J lost 1 base, V lost 6 bases, and 2 bases had no gene match. CDR3 nucleotides: TGTGCCACCAGTTTGGGACAGTCCTACAATGAGCAGTTCTTC. As protein: CATSLGQSYNEQFF.